This note documents a single T cell receptor beta chain sequence. These data originate in a study of blood T cell repertoires in COVID-19. About the research overall: The samples span acute and convalescent COVID-19 from the United States, Italy and Spain. Sample material is recorded as cDNA or gDNA derived from T cells, B-cell-depleted T cells, or PBMCs.

Original analysis: The authors estimated nucleated cell counts from reference gene primer amplification. Repertoires were generated with immunoSEQ multiplex PCR, while TCRdb's copy carries only in-frame clones and drops some. D and trimming come from the DNA, and the V and J calls and clone size come from that table. Of about 120,000 clones listed, 85% are singletons. CDR3 size: 14 residues. The V end lost 10 bases, the J end lost 3 bases, and 18 bases lay between the germline ends. From germline, CDR1 is MNHEY and CDR2 SVGAGI. The sequence derives from an elderly woman with acute or convalescent COVID-19. Sequenced material: peripheral blood. The V call is TRBV6-5, the J call TRBJ2-5; D is uncertain. As DNA, the CDR3 is TGTGCCACCCGAGGCCCCGCTCGTGAAGAGACCCAGTACTTC. It is translated as CATRGPAREETQYF.